What follows are 11 T cell receptor beta chains derived from one specimen sequenced in a study of OX40 agonist ivuxolimab in advanced cancers. TCRdb keeps only in-frame clones here, not all; method: immunoSEQ multiplex PCR. In the table there are about 96,000 clones, around 91% of which are singletons. The specimen was CD4+ or CD8+ T cells sorted from blood, collected in a trial of the OX40 agonist ivuxolimab. These receptors were obtained from an adult with an advanced solid tumor such as melanoma, head and neck, liver or kidney cancer.

The rearrangement links TRBV5-6 to TRBJ2-1; TRBD2 matches at 8 bases. CDR1 and CDR2 from the germline V gene are SGHDT and YYEEEE. Trimming cost V 1 base and J 2 bases; bases outside gene matches: 8. CDR3 length: 17 residues. This CDR3 is CASSLYVGRAAYNEQFF. CDR3 sequence (DNA): TGTGCCAGCAGCTTGTACGTCGGGAGGGCCGCCTACAATGAGCAGTTCTTC.

The V and J genes are TRBV9 and TRBJ2-1, with D unresolved. Trimming stripped 0 bases from V and 5 bases from J, with 9 bases between. Per germline, CDR1 SGDLS and CDR2 YYNGEE. The CDR3 is 14 amino acids. The CDR3 loop is CASSVVSQHNEQFF. The CDR3 region has the DNA TGTGCCAGCAGCGTAGTTAGTCAACACAATGAGCAGTTCTTC.

The chain couples TRBV2 to TRBJ1-4; D uncertain. Germline assignment: CDR1 SNHLY and CDR2 FYNNEI. This CDR3 has 13 amino acids. Deletions cut 4 bases from V and 14 bases from J, with 17 bases between. The CDR3 sequence is CASSGDRSDKLFF. The CDR3 coding sequence is TGTGCCAGCAGTGGTGACCGCTCGGATAAGCTGTTTTTT.

This chain joins TRBV5-8 and TRBJ2-7; 13 bases match TRBD2. This CDR3 is 15 amino acids long. Germline V gene sequence: CDR1 SGHTS, CDR2 YDEGEE. Trimming cost V 0 bases and J 5 bases; bases outside gene matches: 2. CDR3 bases: TGTGCCAGCAGCTTGGGAGGACTAGCGGGAGACGAGCAGTACTTC. Translated: CASSLGGLAGDEQYF.

This clone was observed a single time. The rearrangement joins TRBV19 to TRBJ1-4; TRBD1 is a possible D gene (6 bases). Looked up from germline, CDR1 is LNHDA and CDR2 is SQIVND (reference sequence). The length of the CDR3 is 14 residues. V lost 5 bases and J 8 bases, leaving 15 bases between the germline ends. The CDR3 here is CASSAGGTKEKLFF. CDR3 coding DNA: TGTGCCAGTAGTGCCGGGGGCACAAAGGAAAAACTGTTTTTT.

The chain has TRBV4-1 and TRBJ1-4, with 8 bases identical to TRBD1. V trimming: 4 bases; J trimming: 8 bases; junction bases outside the gene matches: 6. Germline-derived CDR1 and CDR2 are MGHRA and YSYEKL. This CDR3 has 14 amino acids. The CDR3 is CASSLGQGGEKLFF. CDR3 nucleotide sequence: TGCGCCAGCAGCCTAGGACAGGGAGGGGAAAAACTGTTTTTT.

The CDR3 sequence: CASSATRGGSGYTF. In DNA, the CDR3 is TGTGCCAGCAGCGCCACCCGCGGGGGCTCTGGCTACACCTTC. The V call is TRBV9, the J call TRBJ1-2; possibly TRBD1 for D (6 bases). Germline lookup yields CDR1 SGDLS and CDR2 YYNGEE. V lost 3 bases to trimming and J lost 7 bases, with 16 bases between them. This CDR3 region has 14 residues.

The chain combines TRBV5-6 with TRBJ1-2; a weak D match, TRBD1 (6 bases). Germline CDR1 reads SGHDT; CDR2 reads YYEEEE. The CDR3 extends over 13 amino acids. V was pared by 0 bases and J by 6 bases, with 9 bases between. The CDR3 region has the DNA TGTGCCAGCAGCTTGGACAGGGTGGATGGCTACACCTTC. Translating gives CASSLDRVDGYTF. Using reference TRBV5-6 and TRBJ1-2 for the parts outside the CDR3, the full variable domain is DAGVTQSPTHLIKTRGQQVTLRCSPKSGHDTVSWYQQALGQGPQFIFQYYEEEERQRGNFPDRFSGHQFPNYSSELNVNALLLGDSALYLCASSLDRVDGYTFGSGTRLTVV.

The J gene is TRBJ2-3, the V gene TRBV19, with 9 nucleotides matching TRBD2. V gave up 3 bases and J gave up 5 bases; unmatched junction bases: 12. Germline V gives CDR1 LNHDA, CDR2 SQIVND (reference sequence). This CDR3 is 17 amino acids long. As DNA, the CDR3 is TGTGCCAGTAGTATTGGCGGCGGGAGGGCCTATGGAGATACGCAGTATTTT. Translated: CASSIGGGRAYGDTQYF.

This clone was found a few times. The chain joins TRBV5-5 to TRBJ1-1; D might be TRBD1 (5 bases). This CDR3 is 14 amino acids long. With 1 base removed from V and 3 bases from J, the gap between germline ends came to 10 bases. CDR1 is SGHKS and CDR2 is YYEKEE in the germline V gene (reference sequence). The CDR3 loop reads CASSLHGADTEAFF. CDR3 DNA sequence: TGTGCCAGCAGCTTGCATGGGGCCGACACTGAAGCTTTCTTT.

This clone was counted once. The chain recombines TRBV7-9 with TRBJ2-1, with 8 bases that match TRBD1. The V gene's germline CDR1 is SEHNR and CDR2 FQNEAQ (reference sequence). The V and J ends lost 3 bases and 5 bases, in that order; junction bases with no gene match: 3. This CDR3 comprises 14 residues. This CDR3 reads CASSFGTGDNEQFF. The DNA for the CDR3 is TGTGCCAGCAGCTTCGGGACAGGAGACAATGAGCAGTTCTTC.